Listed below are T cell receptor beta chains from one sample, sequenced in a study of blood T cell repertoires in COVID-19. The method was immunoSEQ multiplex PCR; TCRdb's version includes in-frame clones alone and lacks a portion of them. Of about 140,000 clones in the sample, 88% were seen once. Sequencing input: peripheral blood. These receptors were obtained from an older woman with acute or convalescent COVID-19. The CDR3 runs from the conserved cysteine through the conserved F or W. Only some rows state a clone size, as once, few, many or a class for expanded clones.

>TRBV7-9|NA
CASSLERGAYNEQFF
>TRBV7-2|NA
CASSSRGEGQHF
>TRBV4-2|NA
CASSPPADTQYF
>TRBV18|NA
CASSPPNSQETQYF
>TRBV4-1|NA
CASSQDFGQVGFSGANVLTF
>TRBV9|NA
CASSVVGGNTEAFF
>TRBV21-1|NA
CASSKEDPRERSYNEQFF
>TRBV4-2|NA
CASSTLGGGLAKNIQYF
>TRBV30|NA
CARKWGEATGELFF
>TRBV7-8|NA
CASSLTARTSRSGNTIYF
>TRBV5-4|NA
CASSLDQGLNNEQFF
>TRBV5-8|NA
CASSLGDFGTYNEQFF
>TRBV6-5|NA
CASTQRGDTEAFF
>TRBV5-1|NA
CATAVGLKIRGTGNTIYF
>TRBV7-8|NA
CASSLSPTGTGGQPQHF
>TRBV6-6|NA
CASSGQNNYGYTF
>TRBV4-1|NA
CASSQQTSRPHEQFF
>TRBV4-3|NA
CASSQTTGTGGAGYGYTF
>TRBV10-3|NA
CATRGQGDNEKLFF
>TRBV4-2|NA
CASSQDGSSGSIQYF
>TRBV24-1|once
CATSPKGQGVDYGYTF
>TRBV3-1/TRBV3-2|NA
CASSQFRDTEAFF
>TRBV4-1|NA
CASSPGDTEAFF
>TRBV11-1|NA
CASSRRGGSYNEQFF
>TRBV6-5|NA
CAILTEINYGYTF
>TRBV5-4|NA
CASSFGLTGTAALQYF
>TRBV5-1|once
CASRDRVGSNTGELFF
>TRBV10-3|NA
CAISDRQLNTEAFF
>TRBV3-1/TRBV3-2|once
CASSFITGNTEAFF
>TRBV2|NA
CASSMSGGNTEAFF
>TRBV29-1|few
CSVPPGTGSYNEQFF
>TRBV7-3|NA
CVSRETQYF
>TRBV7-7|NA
CASSPRTGGATGELFF
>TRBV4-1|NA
CASSRGSLEQFF
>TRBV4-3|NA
CASSHLTSGEADTQYF
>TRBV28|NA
CASSEDMLFYGYTF
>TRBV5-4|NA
CASSLGGTAFLGDTQYF
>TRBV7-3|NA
CASSSPGTDQETQYF
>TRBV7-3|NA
CASSPVAGAQETQYF
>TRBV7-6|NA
CASSLAGGPRNTIYF
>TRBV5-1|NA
CASSLDPENIQYF
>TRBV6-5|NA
CASSPRQGHNSPLHF
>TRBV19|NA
CATQYGKDSYNSPLHF
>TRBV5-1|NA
CASSPGHPMNTEAFF
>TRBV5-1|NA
CASSLGGQYYGYTF
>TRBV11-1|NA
CASSLKGDTEAFF
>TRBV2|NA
CASSHSPGGGDTQYF
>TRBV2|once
CASRFFYEQYF
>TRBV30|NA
CAWSADRDYEQYF
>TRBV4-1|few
CASSQMGLGYNEQFF
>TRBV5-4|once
CASRKNEGQGKTQYF
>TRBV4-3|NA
CASSPYRTGELFF
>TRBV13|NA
CASSPGIEAFF
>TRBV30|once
CAFSGGANTGELFF
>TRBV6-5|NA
CASSYSGTANSPLHF
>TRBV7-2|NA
CASSLAGLTDTQYF
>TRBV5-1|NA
CASSLANKQETQYF
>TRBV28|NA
CASSRLQGGGSGAFF
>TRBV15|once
CATSSILAEQETQYF
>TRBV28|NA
CASSLKVHRYLAKNIQYF